This T cell receptor beta chain comes out of a study of Graves' ophthalmopathy and Graves' hyperthyroidism. Background on the study: No ophthalmopathy within 18 months of follow-up signified stable hyperthyroidism.

Among the exclusions were patients with other autoimmune diseases, uncontrolled infections, pregnancy or lactation. Germline CDR1 is SGHTA and CDR2 is FQGNSA. Unmatched junction bases numbered 9, after V lost 4 bases and J lost 4 bases. The length of the CDR3 is 16 residues. Points on this clonotype: Its matching antigen is unknown.

Scientists amplified the TCR beta CDR3 regions from RNA transcripts. The first round was an RT-PCR with HTBI primers, and the second round was a multiplex PCR. TCRdb recomputed calls from the multiplex PCR reads with MiXCR, one row per CDR3 protein. The sample shows around 1,000,000 distinct CDR3 sequences, 35% to 45% of them seen only once. Study results and caveats: Thyroid clonotypes that were expanded above 0.001 frequency mostly also appeared in blood.

The source of this sequence is an adult man with Graves' hyperthyroidism. The source material was peripheral blood or thyroid tissue (not recorded which). The chain combines TRBV7-2 with TRBJ2-3; 9 bases line up with TRBD1. CDR3 DNA sequence: TGTGCCAGCAGCTCCGAGAGGACAGGGGTCGCAGATACGCAGTATTTT. It yields the protein CASSSERTGVADTQYF.